The 30 T cell receptor beta chains below all came from one sample that was sequenced in a study of vaccination effects on CD4 cells after COVID-19. The antigens of these receptors remain unknown. TCRdb's copy holds only in-frame clones and misses some; the assay was immunoSEQ multiplex PCR. The sample gives 70,000 or so clones, 78% of which show up once; over 9.5% is in the top ten. Pools of viral peptides were used by the ViraFEST assay to expand antigen-specific CD4+ T cells ahead of sequencing. The culture ran for 10 days, and then CD4+ T cells were isolated. Having tested negative for nucleocapsid antibodies, the vaccine recipients showed no prior SARS-CoV-2 infection. The material sequenced was CD4+ T cells from PBMCs cultured with SARS-CoV-2 spike peptides, taken before COVID-19 vaccination. These receptors originate from a human donor who received a COVID-19 vaccine.

The chain uses TRBV18 and TRBJ2-3, with TRBD1 matching 10 bases. The CDR3 contains 18 residues. After removal of 4 bases from V and 1 base from J, the junction contained 11 bases not matched to a gene. CDR1 and CDR2 (germline): KGHSH, LQKENI. The CDR3 bases are TGTGCCAGCTCACGAATGGGACAGGGGTCTCGGGGCACAGATACGCAGTATTTT. As protein: CASSRMGQGSRGTDTQYF.

The chain couples TRBV15 to TRBJ2-7; weak D call: TRBD2 (5 bases). CDR1 is LNHNV, CDR2 YYDKDF, per germline (reference sequence). This CDR3 has 13 amino acids. The V end was cut by 2 bases, the J end by 5 bases, with 10 bases between. The CDR3: CATSRRAGDEQYV. In nucleotides, the CDR3 is TGTGCCACCAGCAGACGTGCCGGGGACGAGCAGTACGTC.

The rearrangement joins TRBV6-5 to TRBJ1-2; D might be TRBD1 (6 bases). Per the germline V gene, CDR1 is MNHEY and CDR2 is SVGAGI. The CDR3 consists of 13 residues. The V gene lost 8 bases and the J gene lost 3 bases, with 13 bases spanning the gap. The CDR3 coding sequence is TGTGCCAGCCGCTCAGGGGCGGACTATGGCTACACCTTC. Its translation is CASRSGADYGYTF.

The V gene is TRBV6-1, the J gene TRBJ1-2; 7 positions match TRBD1. V trimming: 0 bases; J trimming: 3 bases; junction bases outside the gene matches: 7. Germline CDR1 and CDR2: MNHNS and SASEGT. This CDR3 has 16 residues. The DNA for the CDR3 is TGTGCCAGCAGTGAAGCCCTAGGGGGCGCGGACTATGGCTACACCTTC. Translated: CASSEALGGADYGYTF.

The J gene is TRBJ2-3, the V gene TRBV19; 10 nucleotides agree with TRBD1. The CDR3 is 18 residues long. Losses at the gene ends were 6 bases for V and 6 bases for J; bases not matched to a gene: 18. Germline V gives CDR1 LNHDA, CDR2 SQIVND (reference sequence). CDR3 residues: CASRTSGTGVSWSDTQYF. In DNA form, the CDR3 reads TGTGCCAGTAGGACCTCCGGGACAGGGGTATCCTGGTCTGATACGCAGTATTTT.

The chain links TRBV11-2 to TRBJ2-1; 8 nucleotides align to TRBD1. CDR1 is SGHAT, CDR2 FQNNGV, per germline. The CDR3 is 16 residues long. The junction had 14 bases not matched to a gene; V was cut back by 6 bases and J by 7 bases. Here the CDR3 DNA reads TGTGCCAGCAGAAGGCAGGGGGCAGGTGTGGGGAATGAGCAGTTCTTC. It is translated as CASRRQGAGVGNEQFF.

This chain joins TRBV10-3 and TRBJ1-1, with D maybe TRBD1 (6 bases). Germline CDR1 is ENHRY and CDR2 is SYGVKD. The ends were cut back, 1 base at V and 2 bases at J, with 20 bases in the middle. CDR3 length: 18 residues. The CDR3 nucleotides are TGTGCCATCAGTGAGTTGGGGGCACGAGGAGGGCGCAACACTGAAGCTTTCTTT. The encoded protein is CAISELGARGGRNTEAFF.

The J gene is TRBJ2-5, the V gene TRBV7-2; 14 nucleotides agree with TRBD2. The length of the CDR3 is 16 residues. Trimming took 3 bases from V and 7 from J; bases not matched to a gene: 7. Germline V CDR1 and CDR2: SGHTA, FQGNSA. The CDR3 nucleotides are TGTGCCAGCAGCTTCTTCGGGACTAGCGGGGGTGGGACCCAGTACTTC. It is translated as CASSFFGTSGGGTQYF.

The chain links TRBV6-5 to TRBJ2-5, with D perhaps assigned TRBD1 or TRBD2 (5 bases each). The CDR3 runs to 15 residues. Per the germline V gene, CDR1 is MNHEY and CDR2 is SVGAGI. Trimming pared 2 bases from V and 5 bases from J, leaving 15 bases between. The DNA of the CDR3 is TGTGCCAGCAGTTACAATGGGGGTGGGGCGGAGACCCAGTACTTC. It codes for CASSYNGGGAETQYF.

This chain connects TRBV5-1 to TRBJ1-1, with 9 nucleotides matching TRBD1. Germline V lookup: CDR1 SGHRS, CDR2 YFSETQ. The V and J ends lost 3 bases and 0 bases, in that order; junction bases with no gene match: 15. The CDR3 consists of 19 residues. CDR3 nucleotides: TGCGCCAGCAGCTATTTTCCCCCGGGACAGGGACCCATGAACACTGAAGCTTTCTTT. Its translation is CASSYFPPGQGPMNTEAFF.

There are a few counts of this clone. CDR3 nucleotides: TGCGCCAGCAGAGCCGGGACGAGCGGCACCGGGGAGCTGTTTTTT. This sequence encodes CASRAGTSGTGELFF. The chain couples TRBV5-1 to TRBJ2-2; either TRBD1 or TRBD2 may fit D (5 bases each). Per germline, CDR1 SGHRS and CDR2 YFSETQ. Trimming left V 5 bases short and J 4 bases short, with 15 bases between. This CDR3 contains 15 residues.

The chain couples TRBV29-1 to TRBJ1-1, with 9 positions matching TRBD1. J gave up 5 bases and V 7 bases, and 8 bases lay outside the gene matches. Germline V lookup: CDR1 SQVTM, CDR2 ANQGSEA. The CDR3 length is 13 residues. In DNA, the CDR3 is TGCAGCGCCAACAGGGGGCTCTTTACTGAAGCTTTCTTT. Protein: CSANRGLFTEAFF.

The chain has TRBV3-1 (or the pseudogene TRBV3-2) and TRBJ1-1; unclear D gene. CDR3 length: 12 amino acids. Trimming cost V 8 bases and J 0 bases, with 7 bases left between them. Germline CDR1 reads LGHDT; CDR2 reads YNNKEL (reference sequence). The CDR3, as DNA: TGTGCCAGCGGTTTCGTGAACACTGAAGCTTTCTTT. Translated, it gives CASGFVNTEAFF.

The genes are TRBV7-2 and TRBJ2-1, with D unresolved. The germline gives CDR1 SGHTA, CDR2 FQGNSA. The CDR3 totals 13 residues. With 5 bases removed from V and 5 bases from J, the gap between germline ends came to 10 bases. The CDR3: CASSPTINNEQFF. In nucleotides, the CDR3 is TGTGCCAGCAGCCCAACAATCAACAATGAGCAGTTCTTC.

This clone was counted a few times. This chain uses TRBV5-1 with TRBJ1-6, with D perhaps TRBD1 (5 bases). V was shortened by 2 bases and J by 5 bases, with 14 bases between the two germline ends. The V gene's germline CDR1 is SGHRS and CDR2 YFSETQ. The CDR3 runs to 16 residues. The CDR3 DNA sequence: TGCGCCAGCAGCTTAGGGAGGAGGGACGATAATTCACCCCTCCACTTT. Encoded protein: CASSLGRRDDNSPLHF.

This chain connects TRBV6-5 to TRBJ1-4; maybe TRBD1 (5 bases). The CDR3 extends over 15 amino acids. Per germline, CDR1 MNHEY and CDR2 SVGAGI. V lost 6 bases to trimming and J lost 5 bases, with 16 bases between them. CDR3 sequence reads: CASSRKGTDNEKLFF. CDR3 DNA: TGTGCCAGCAGCCGAAAGGGGACTGACAATGAAAAACTGTTTTTT.

CDR3 amino acids: CASTPRQGEGGYTF. Written as DNA, the CDR3 is TGTGCCAGCACTCCTAGGCAGGGTGAGGGTGGCTACACCTTC. V gene TRBV6-6 combines with J gene TRBJ1-2, with D possibly being TRBD1 (5 bases). Between the trimmed V and J ends, which lost 7 bases and 7 bases, there was a span of 19 bases. The CDR3 totals 14 residues. Germline lookup yields CDR1 MNHNY and CDR2 SVGAGI (reference sequence).

The rearrangement joins TRBV24-1 to TRBJ2-3; D perhaps matches TRBD1 (5 bases). Looked up from germline, CDR1 is KGHDR and CDR2 is SFDVKD. The CDR3 spans 16 residues. The V and J ends lost 4 bases and 2 bases respectively, with 15 bases between them. CDR3 sequence reads: CATSESTGFPTDTQYF. CDR3 bases: TGTGCCACCAGTGAGTCCACAGGTTTTCCCACAGATACGCAGTATTTT.

The chain carries TRBV25-1 and TRBJ1-4, with TRBD1 identical over 7 bases. CDR3 length: 14 amino acids. After removal of 3 bases from V and 5 bases from J, the junction contained 3 bases not matched to a gene. Germline CDR1 MGHDK, CDR2 SYGVNS. The DNA of the CDR3 is TGTGCCAGCAGTGACCAAGGGGGCAATGAAAAACTGTTTTTT. Translated: CASSDQGGNEKLFF. The full variable domain, its missing parts supplied by reference TRBV25-1 and TRBJ1-4, is EADIYQTPRYLVIGTGKKITLECSQTMGHDKMYWYQQDPGMELHLIHYSYGVNSTEKGDLSSESTVSRIRTEHFPLTLESARPSHTSQYLCASSDQGGNEKLFFGSGTQLSVL.

The chain couples TRBV15 to TRBJ2-2; D is unclear. This CDR3 has 13 residues. Trimming removed 0 bases at V and 9 bases at J, with 8 bases between. CDR1 is LNHNV and CDR2 is YYDKDF in the germline V gene (reference sequence). The CDR3: CATSRDSAWELFF. The DNA for the CDR3 is TGTGCCACCAGCAGAGATTCGGCCTGGGAGCTGTTTTTT.

There are many counts of this clone. The rearrangement joins TRBV6-5 to TRBJ2-3; D might be TRBD2 (6 bases). The CDR3 runs to 15 residues. Germline V gene data show CDR1 as MNHEY and CDR2 as SVGAGI. V was cut by 5 bases and J by 10 bases, with 22 bases left in between. The chain's CDR3 is CASSLSSGLRGPQYF. CDR3 in DNA: TGTGCCAGCAGTCTTTCCAGCGGGTTACGAGGTCCGCAGTATTTT.

V usage is TRBV6-2 or TRBV6-3 and J usage is TRBJ2-7; D gene ambiguous. Trimming stripped 0 bases from V and 2 bases from J, with 14 bases between. CDR1 is MNHEY, CDR2 SVGEGT, per germline. The CDR3 is 16 residues long. For the CDR3, the DNA is TGTGCCAGCAGTTACTCGCGATTCCCAGGACCCTACGAGCAGTACGTC. Protein sequence: CASSYSRFPGPYEQYV.

This clone has a handful of counts. The gene calls are TRBV24-1 and TRBJ1-3; D is possibly TRBD1 (5 bases). Germline assignment: CDR1 KGHDR and CDR2 SFDVKD. This CDR3 has 13 residues. V was clipped by 7 bases and J by 2 bases, with 8 bases between them. CDR3 nucleotides: TGTGCCACCAGAGGGACCGCTGGAAACACCATATATTTT. The encoded protein is CATRGTAGNTIYF.

This clone showed up just once. This sequence joins TRBV30 and TRBJ1-2; D is perhaps TRBD1 (5 bases). V was cut by 4 bases and J by 0 bases, with 15 bases left in between. Germline V CDR1 and CDR2: GTSNPN, SVGIG (reference sequence). CDR3 length: 15 amino acids. The CDR3 nucleotides read TGTGCCTGGAACTCCGGGACCGGATCTAACTATGGCTACACCTTC. Translation: CAWNSGTGSNYGYTF. Drawing the rest from reference TRBV30 and TRBJ1-2, the complete variable domain is SQTIHQWPATLVQPVGSPLSLECTVEGTSNPNLYWYRQAAGRGLQLLFYSVGIGQISSEVPQNLSASRPQDRQFILSSKKLLLSDSGFYLCAWNSGTGSNYGYTFGSGTRLTVV.

V usage is TRBV28 and J usage is TRBJ2-2; a possible D gene is TRBD2 (5 bases). Between the trimmed V and J ends, which lost 2 bases and 6 bases, there was a span of 7 bases. Looked up from germline, CDR1 is MDHEN and CDR2 is SYDVKM. The CDR3 is 13 amino acids. CDR3: CASSLGGPGELFF. CDR3 nucleotides: TGTGCCAGCAGTTTAGGCGGGCCCGGGGAGCTGTTTTTT.

This chain uses TRBV7-9 with TRBJ1-2, with D hard to call. V lost 5 bases, J lost 8 bases, and 21 bases lay in between. The germline V gene encodes CDR1 SEHNR and CDR2 FQNEAQ (reference sequence). There are 15 residues in the CDR3. The CDR3 DNA reads as TGTGCCAGCAGCGGGCCGGCCGGGCCCCAGCGGGGCTACACCTTC. Its protein is CASSGPAGPQRGYTF.

The chain uses TRBV7-2 and TRBJ2-5; 9 bases are a match to TRBD2. V shed 5 bases, J shed 8 bases, and the junction held 15 bases outside the gene matches. CDR1 is SGHTA, CDR2 FQGNSA, per germline. The CDR3 sequence is 16 residues long. DNA for the CDR3: TGTGCCAGCAGCCTTGAGGTAGCGGGGGCCCGGGATACCCAGTACTTC. It codes for CASSLEVAGARDTQYF.

The CDR3, as DNA: TGCGCCAGCAGCACCAAGCGCAGGGAAAGCGAAAACTATGGCTACACCTTC. Translated, it gives CASSTKRRESENYGYTF. This chain links TRBV4-1 with TRBJ1-2, with a tentative D call TRBD1 (5 bases). This CDR3 spans 17 amino acids. Germline CDR1 MGHRA, CDR2 YSYEKL. V was trimmed by 5 bases and J by 2 bases, leaving 21 bases between them.

The chain combines TRBV14 with TRBJ1-1; D is ambiguous. With 2 bases removed from V and 5 bases from J, the gap between germline ends came to 18 bases. The CDR3 is 16 residues long. Germline assignment: CDR1 SGHDN and CDR2 FVKESK. The CDR3 region is CASSQSSARVGTEAFF. In DNA, the CDR3 is TGTGCCAGCAGCCAAAGCTCGGCAAGGGTGGGGACTGAAGCTTTCTTT.

V usage is TRBV5-8 and J usage is TRBJ1-1; D is uncertain. V lost 7 bases and J lost 3, with 28 bases in between. The CDR3 length is 18 residues. Germline CDR1 SGHTS, CDR2 YDEGEE. CDR3 sequence reads: CASPTWAAVSLTDTEAFF. In DNA form, the CDR3 reads TGTGCCAGCCCCACTTGGGCGGCCGTATCCTTGACTGACACTGAAGCTTTCTTT.